This T cell receptor (beta chain) was found in a study of T cells expressing NK-cell markers. Study-wide background: Sorted T-cell subsets CD3+CD56+NKG2C+, CD3+CD56+NKG2C- and CD3+CD56-NKG2C+ were TCR beta-sequenced. Most of the eight sequenced donors tested HCMV-seropositive; one tested seronegative. Study conclusions and caveats: In a handful of donors, dominant NKG2C+ clonotypes were about 1.0-7.5% of CD8+ T cells.

CDR3 size: 14 residues. The germline gives CDR1 LGHNA, CDR2 YSLEER. Regarding this clonotype: The antigen is not known.

TCRdb reprocessed the 5' RACE reads and reports one entry per CDR3 protein, with no DNA. The data include about 300,000 distinct CDR3 sequences; the top ten clones carry 3.5% to 5%. What was sequenced was blood T cells: a sorted CD56 or NKG2C T cell subset, CD4+ or CD8+ T cells, or bulk PBMC T cells (not recorded which). This sequence originates from a woman aged 18 to 75 in good health. The V gene is TRBV4-3, the J gene TRBJ1-2; checking the TCRdb D call of TRBD1 is not possible without DNA. CDR3 amino acids: CASSQDSGDYGYTF.